One sample yielded the 9 T cell receptor beta chains listed below, sequenced in a study of shared T cell receptors in the human thymus. Profiling relied on immunoSEQ multiplex PCR, and the TCRdb table lists in-frame clones only, not all of them. Of 500,000 to 750,000 clones in the sample, around 87% were seen once. The same data also went into a second study, on human thymus T cells.

The sample was thymocytes. These receptor sequences come from a boy less than two years old with a congenital heart defect.

The rearrangement links TRBV11-2 to TRBJ2-5, with TRBD2 matching 12 bases. The CDR3 contains 17 residues. Germline-derived CDR1 and CDR2 are SGHAT and FQNNGV. V gave up 1 base and J gave up 5 bases; unmatched junction bases: 8. The CDR3, as DNA: TGTGCCAGCAGCTTAGCCCCGACTAGCGGGAGTTGGGAGACCCAGTACTTC. As protein: CASSLAPTSGSWETQYF.

The gene calls are TRBV10-3 and TRBJ2-7, with 10 nucleotides matching TRBD1. J was trimmed by 2 bases and V by 6 bases; bases with no gene match: 16. This CDR3 has 18 amino acids. Germline CDR1 ENHRY, CDR2 SYGVKD. The CDR3 spells CAIRAGTGAAADAYEQYF. In nucleotides, the CDR3 is TGTGCCATCAGGGCCGGGACAGGGGCAGCCGCTGATGCCTACGAGCAGTACTTC.

The chain joins TRBV25-1 to TRBJ2-3; TRBD2 agrees at 10 bases. Germline assignment: CDR1 MGHDK and CDR2 SYGVNS. This CDR3 comprises 16 residues. Trimming removed 3 bases from V and 1 base from J; junction bases left unmatched: 4. CDR3 in DNA: TGTGCCAGCAGTGACCGGACTAGCGGAGGCACAGATACGCAGTATTTT. Protein product: CASSDRTSGGTDTQYF.

The chain is built from TRBV7-9 and TRBJ2-7, with 9 bases identical to TRBD2. Germline V CDR1 and CDR2: SEHNR, FQNEAQ (reference sequence). The J segment lost 6 bases and the V segment lost 2 bases, leaving 8 bases of the junction unmatched. There are 15 residues in the CDR3. In DNA, the CDR3 is TGTGCCAGCAGCTTATCCGCGGGAGGGCCCCTCGAGCAGTACTTC. This translates into CASSLSAGGPLEQYF. The full variable domain, in which reference TRBV7-9 and TRBJ2-7 provide the parts outside the CDR3, is DTGVSQNPRHKITKRGQNVTFRCDPISEHNRLYWYRQTLGQGPEFLTYFQNEAQLEKSRLLSDRFSAERPKGSFSTLEIQRTEQGDSAMYLCASSLSAGGPLEQYFGPGTRLTVT.

The chain couples TRBV7-2 to TRBJ2-1; D is possibly TRBD1 (7 bases). Germline CDR1 reads SGHTA; CDR2 reads FQGNSA. Trimming stripped 1 base from V and 4 bases from J, with 20 bases between. CDR3 length: 18 amino acids. CDR3 loop: CASSLVSRQGGRYNEQFF. The CDR3 region has the DNA TGTGCCAGCAGCTTAGTATCCAGACAGGGAGGAAGGTACAATGAGCAGTTCTTC.

This chain connects TRBV27 to TRBJ2-1; 11 bases align to TRBD2. The CDR3 is 19 amino acids. In germline, CDR1 is MNHEY, CDR2 SMNVEV (reference sequence). V was clipped by 6 bases and J by 8 bases; unmatched bases: 21. CDR3 coding DNA: TGTGCCAGCAGAAAGATGGGACTAGCGGAGGGTGAGGGGGCCGATGAGCAGTTCTTC. Residues: CASRKMGLAEGEGADEQFF.

As to this clone: Distinct nucleotide sequences in the sample also encode this CDR3. V and J are TRBV14 and TRBJ2-5; possibly TRBD1 for D (5 bases). Germline CDR1 reads SGHDN; CDR2 reads FVKESK. The CDR3 contains 17 residues. V was pared by 4 bases and J by 1 base, with 19 bases between. CDR3 DNA sequence: TGTGCCAGCAGCCCAAAACAAGGGAACAGGTCCCAAGAGACCCAGTACTTC. Its protein is CASSPKQGNRSQETQYF.

The V call is TRBV13, the J call TRBJ1-2; the match to TRBD1 covers 10 bases. Germline assignment: CDR1 PRHDT and CDR2 FYEKMQ (reference sequence). The J segment lost 8 bases and the V segment lost 5 bases, leaving 8 bases of the junction unmatched. The CDR3 is made up of 14 amino acids. The CDR3 nucleotides read TGTGCCAGCAGCGTGCGGGGACAGGGGAAAGGCTACACCTTC. Encoded protein: CASSVRGQGKGYTF.

This clone was counted a single time. This chain links TRBV5-1 with TRBJ2-1, with 10 bases fitting TRBD1. CDR1 is SGHRS, CDR2 YFSETQ, per germline. The CDR3 spans 14 residues. J lost 5 bases, V lost 4 bases, and 3 bases had no gene match. DNA of the CDR3: TGCGCCAGCAGCCCGGGACAGGGGAACAATGAGCAGTTCTTC. Translated: CASSPGQGNNEQFF. Looking up the rest from reference TRBV5-1 and TRBJ2-1 gives the full variable domain: KAGVTQTPRYLIKTRGQQVTLSCSPISGHRSVSWYQQTPGQGLQFLFEYFSETQRNKGNFPGRFSGRQFSNSRSEMNVSTLELGDSALYLCASSPGQGNNEQFFGPGTRLTVL.